The next 18 T cell receptor beta chains were all read from a single sample in a study of blood T cells in healthy people across ages. The use of a sample-barcoded 5' primer and a J-beta primer mix characterized a second PCR of about 7 to 12 cycles. One entry per CDR3 protein, called by TCRdb with MiXCR from the 5' RACE reads. The sample holds about 1,600,000 distinct CDR3 sequences, around two fifths seen once. The specimen was blood. These TCRs come from a woman aged 18 to 35 in good health.

This clonotype showed up just a few times. Here the CDR3 DNA reads TGTGCCATCAGCCAGGACGGAAATTCACCCCTCCACTTT. Its protein product is CAISQDGNSPLHF. The rearrangement uses TRBV10-3 and TRBJ1-6; no reliable D call. The length of the CDR3 is 13 residues. With 6 bases removed from V and 7 bases from J, the gap between germline ends came to 10 bases. The germline V gene has CDR1 ENHRY and CDR2 SYGVKD.

There are a few counts of this clonotype. The CDR3 nucleotides are TGTGCCAGCAGCACCGTGGAGGGGTACAATGAGCAGTTCTTC. Encoded protein: CASSTVEGYNEQFF. V and J are TRBV7-2 and TRBJ2-1; D possibly corresponds to TRBD2 (6 bases). Germline CDR1 SGHTA, CDR2 FQGNSA. V was pared by 5 bases and J by 4 bases, with 12 bases between. The CDR3 is made up of 14 amino acids.

The chain links TRBV20-1 to TRBJ2-7, with TRBD1 as a possible D gene (5 bases). Gene TRBJ2-5 matches the end of the DNA better, so the J call may be wrong. Germline assignment: CDR1 DFQATT and CDR2 SNEGSKA (reference sequence). The CDR3 is 11 residues long. The CDR3 region is CSVKKGETQYF. The CDR3 DNA is TGCAGTGTCAAGAAGGGGGAGACCCAGTACTTC.

The chain joins TRBV6-1 to TRBJ2-1; D tentatively reads TRBD1 or TRBD2 (5 bases each). Germline V gene lookup returns CDR1 MNHNS and CDR2 SASEGT. The CDR3 extends over 10 amino acids. Trimming removed 3 bases at V and 14 bases at J, with 8 bases between. Here the CDR3 reads CASSDLGEFF. Written as DNA, the CDR3 is TGTGCCAGCAGTGATTTGGGGGAGTTCTTC.

In regard to this clonotype: A junction boundary mismatches the germline segment, possibly from a read error. This chain connects TRBV11-2 to TRBJ2-3; weak D call: TRBD1 (5 bases). The CDR3 is 14 residues long. Germline CDR1 and CDR2: SGHAT and FQNNGV. The CDR3 sequence: CASSLASRTGTQYF. The CDR3 bases are TGTGCCAGCAGCTTAGCGTCCCGCACAGGTACGCAGTATTTT.

The chain joins TRBV7-9 to TRBJ2-5; D remains ambiguous. V lost 4 bases to trimming and J lost 2 bases, with 14 bases between them. CDR1 and CDR2 from the germline V gene are SEHNR and FQNEAQ (reference sequence). This CDR3 is 15 amino acids long. The CDR3 DNA sequence: TGTGCCAGCAGCTCCCGGGCTCCACCACAAGAGACCCAGTACTTC. Its protein is CASSSRAPPQETQYF.

This clonotype was detected a few times. The chain joins TRBV25-1 to TRBJ2-1; no firm D call. The CDR3 consists of 15 residues. V dropped 6 bases and J dropped 0 bases, with 12 bases sitting between them. CDR1 is MGHDK and CDR2 is SYGVNS in the germline V gene. The CDR3 reads CASSDPAISYNEQFF. CDR3 nucleotide sequence: TGTGCCAGCAGCGACCCAGCGATCTCCTACAATGAGCAGTTCTTC.

With respect to this clonotype: Possible read error: a much larger clone is one base away. The chain uses TRBV7-9 and TRBJ2-1; 8 bases agree with TRBD2. CDR1 and CDR2 from the germline V gene are SEHNR and FQNEAQ (reference sequence). Germline trimming cut 8 bases from V and 10 bases from J; bases unmatched to any gene: 10. The CDR3 loop spans 13 amino acids. The CDR3 loop is CASRNGGETEQFF. CDR3 nucleotide sequence: TGTGCCAGCCGTAACGGGGGGGAGACCGAGCAGTTCTTC.

The chain joins TRBV5-1 to TRBJ1-1; TRBD1 matches 8 bases. After removal of 4 bases from V and 10 bases from J, the junction contained 15 bases not matched to a gene. Germline CDR1 is SGHRS and CDR2 is YFSETQ. CDR3 length: 15 residues. The CDR3 coding sequence is TGCGCCAGCAGCCTAGGGACAGGACAGCTATATGGAGCTTTCTTT. Amino acids: CASSLGTGQLYGAFF.

CDR3 sequence: CASSLEGPGLVLNEQFF. CDR3 sequence (DNA): TGCGCCAGCAGCTTGGAGGGCCCGGGACTTGTGCTAAATGAGCAGTTCTTC. V gene TRBV5-1 combines with J gene TRBJ2-1; TRBD2 might be the D (6 bases). V dropped 0 bases and J dropped 7 bases, with 20 bases sitting between them. Germline loops: CDR1 SGHRS, CDR2 YFSETQ. The CDR3 is 17 residues long.

This chain links TRBV9 with TRBJ2-5, with 7 bases identical to TRBD2. V gave up 6 bases and J gave up 4 bases; unmatched junction bases: 12. CDR1 is SGDLS and CDR2 is YYNGEE in the germline V gene. The CDR3 has 15 amino acids. CDR3 DNA: TGTGCCAGCACCCCAATGGGGGGGGGACGAGAGACCCAGTACTTC. This translates into CASTPMGGGRETQYF. The full variable domain, completed using reference TRBV9 and TRBJ2-5, is DSGVTQTPKHLITATGQRVTLRCSPRSGDLSVYWYQQSLDQGLQFLIQYYNGEERAKGNILERFSAQQFPDLHSELNLSSLELGDSALYFCASTPMGGGRETQYFGPGTRLLVL.

This chain connects TRBV20-1 to TRBJ2-4; tentatively, D is TRBD2 (6 bases). The better agreement between TRBJ2-7 and the DNA end casts doubt on the J call. Germline CDR1 is DFQATT and CDR2 is SNEGSKA (reference sequence). The CDR3 runs 14 residues. The CDR3 region has the DNA TGCAGTGCTAGAGTAGGCGGGGAGATCTACGAGCAGTACTTC. It yields the protein CSARVGGEIYEQYF.

This clonotype was recorded a few times. The chain recombines TRBV2 with TRBJ2-5; 15 nucleotides line up with TRBD2. Germline lookup yields CDR1 SNHLY and CDR2 FYNNEI. CDR3 length: 17 amino acids. J was trimmed by 7 bases and V by 2 bases; bases with no gene match: 8. In DNA form, the CDR3 reads TGTGCCAGCAGTGAATCCATGCCGGGACTAGCGGGAGGGACCCAGTACTTC. Residues: CASSESMPGLAGGTQYF.

CDR3 amino acids: CASSYRDSSYNEQFF. The DNA for the CDR3 is TGTGCCAGCAGTTACCGGGACAGCTCCTACAATGAGCAGTTCTTC. The rearrangement joins TRBV2 to TRBJ2-1, with 7 bases lining up with TRBD1. The V gene's germline CDR1 is SNHLY and CDR2 FYNNEI. The CDR3 has 15 amino acids. The V and J ends lost 5 bases and 0 bases, in that order; junction bases with no gene match: 4.

This clonotype was found many times. This chain joins TRBV10-3 and TRBJ2-5; D unclear. The CDR3 runs to 11 residues. CDR1 is ENHRY and CDR2 is SYGVKD in the germline V gene. Trimming stripped 3 bases from V and 5 bases from J, with 4 bases between. The chain's CDR3 is CAISDVETQYF. The CDR3 DNA reads TGTGCCATCAGTGATGTGGAGACCCAGTACTTC.

In regard to this clonotype: This may be a read error, as it is one base from a much larger clone. The CDR3 region is CSGWGQRAFNEQFF. The CDR3 nucleotides are TGCAGCGGCTGGGGACAGAGGGCGTTCAATGAGCAGTTCTTC. The rearrangement joins TRBV29-1 to TRBJ2-1, with TRBD1 matching 7 bases. The CDR3 extends over 14 amino acids. CDR1 SQVTM and CDR2 ANQGSEA come from the germline V gene. The J segment lost 6 bases and the V segment lost 7 bases, leaving 12 bases of the junction unmatched.

The J gene is TRBJ2-5, the V gene TRBV10-3; maybe TRBD2 (6 bases). This CDR3 spans 14 amino acids. Trimming shortened V by 6 bases and J by 6 bases, and 17 bases separated the two germline ends. Germline lookup yields CDR1 ENHRY and CDR2 SYGVKD. The CDR3 region has the DNA TGTGCCATCAGAGCCGGGACTGGTACGAAGACCCAGTACTTC. Protein product: CAIRAGTGTKTQYF.

To note about this clonotype: The conserved phenylalanine or tryptophan normally closing the CDR3 is absent here, so this likely arose from a read error. The chain has TRBV15 and TRBJ2-5; TRBD1 might be the D (6 bases). The germline V gene has CDR1 LNHNV and CDR2 YYDKDF (reference sequence). V was trimmed by 0 bases and J by 5 bases, leaving 16 bases between them. This CDR3 is built from 16 residues. The CDR3 DNA reads TGTGCCACCAGCAGAGATCTCTGGTCAGGGGTTGAGACCCAGTACTCC. Translating gives CATSRDLWSGVETQYS.